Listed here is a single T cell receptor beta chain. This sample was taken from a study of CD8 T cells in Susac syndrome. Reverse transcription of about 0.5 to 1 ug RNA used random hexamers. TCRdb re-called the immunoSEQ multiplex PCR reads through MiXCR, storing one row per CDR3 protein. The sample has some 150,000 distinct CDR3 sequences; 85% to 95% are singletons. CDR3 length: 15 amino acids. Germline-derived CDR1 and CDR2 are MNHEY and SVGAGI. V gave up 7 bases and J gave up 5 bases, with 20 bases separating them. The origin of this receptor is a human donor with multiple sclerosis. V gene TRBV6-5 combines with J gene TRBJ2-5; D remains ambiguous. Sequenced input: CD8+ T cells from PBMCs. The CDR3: CASTKSVAARETQYF. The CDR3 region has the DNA TGTGCCAGCACCAAATCGGTGGCGGCCCGGGAGACCCAGTACTTC.